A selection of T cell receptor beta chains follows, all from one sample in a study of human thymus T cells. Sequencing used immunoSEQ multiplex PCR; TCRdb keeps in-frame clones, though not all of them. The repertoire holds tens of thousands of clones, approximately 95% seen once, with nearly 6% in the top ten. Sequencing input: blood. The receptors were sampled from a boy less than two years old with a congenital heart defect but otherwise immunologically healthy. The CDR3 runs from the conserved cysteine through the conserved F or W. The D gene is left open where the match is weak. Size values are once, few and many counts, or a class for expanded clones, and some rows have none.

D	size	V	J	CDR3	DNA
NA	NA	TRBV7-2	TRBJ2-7	CASSLWGEDEQYF	TGTGCCAGCAGCTTATGGGGGGAAGACGAGCAGTACTTC
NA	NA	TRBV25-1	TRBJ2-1	CASSEPGAGVTYNEQFF	TGTGCCAGCAGCGAACCGGGCGCAGGGGTAACGTACAATGAGCAGTTCTTC
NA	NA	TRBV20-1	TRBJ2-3	CSARTDTQYF	TGCAGTGCTAGAACAGATACGCAGTATTTT
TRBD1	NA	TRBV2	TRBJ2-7	CASSEDRGFGQYF	TGTGCCAGCAGTGAGGACAGGGGGTTCGGGCAGTACTTC
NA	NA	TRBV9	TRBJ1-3	CASSVTLAGNTIYF	TGTGCCAGCAGCGTAACCCTCGCTGGAAACACCATATATTTT
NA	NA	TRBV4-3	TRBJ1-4	CASSQGQGREKLFF	TGCGCCAGCAGCCAAGGCCAGGGAAGAGAAAAACTGTTTTTT
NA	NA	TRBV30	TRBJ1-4	CAWSVPGGSEKLFF	TGTGCCTGGAGTGTACCCGGGGGAAGCGAAAAACTGTTTTTT
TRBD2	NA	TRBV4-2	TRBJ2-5	CASSQGFRLAGSQETQYF	TGTGCCAGCAGCCAAGGTTTTCGGCTAGCGGGGAGTCAAGAGACCCAGTACTTC
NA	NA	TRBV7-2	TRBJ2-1	CASSGYSSYNEQFF	TGTGCCAGCAGCGGTTATAGCTCCTACAATGAGCAGTTCTTC
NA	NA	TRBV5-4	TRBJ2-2	CASSPDRSGELFF	TGTGCCAGCAGCCCCGACAGGTCCGGGGAGCTGTTTTTT
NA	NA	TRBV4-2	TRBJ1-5	CASSSGQTGNQPQHF	TGTGCCAGCAGCTCGGGACAAACGGGCAATCAGCCCCAGCATTTT
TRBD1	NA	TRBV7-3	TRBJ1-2	CASSPGQGWGYTF	TGTGCCAGCAGCCCGGGACAGGGTTGGGGCTACACCTTC
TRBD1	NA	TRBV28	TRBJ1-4	CASRTGGAEEKLFF	TGTGCCAGCAGAACAGGGGGCGCGGAGGAAAAACTGTTTTTT
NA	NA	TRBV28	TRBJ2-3	CASSRLGTASTDTQYF	TGTGCCAGCAGTCGACTCGGGACGGCCAGCACAGATACGCAGTATTTT
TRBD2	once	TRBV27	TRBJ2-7	CASRSPLGEREGWYEQYF	TGTGCCAGCAGGTCGCCTTTAGGTGAGCGGGAGGGCTGGTACGAGCAGTACTTC
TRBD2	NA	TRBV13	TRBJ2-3	CASSSRLAGETDTQYF	TGTGCCAGCAGCTCACGACTAGCGGGGGAGACAGATACGCAGTATTTT
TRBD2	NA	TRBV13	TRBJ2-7	CASSLSGGTSYEQYF	TGTGCCAGCAGTTTAAGCGGGGGCACGTCCTACGAGCAGTACTTC
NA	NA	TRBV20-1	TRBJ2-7	CSARIDYEQYF	TGCAGTGCTAGAATAGACTACGAGCAGTACTTC
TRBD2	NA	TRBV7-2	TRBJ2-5	CASSLFPASSGTRGTQYF	TGTGCCAGCAGCTTGTTCCCCGCGTCTAGCGGGACCAGGGGGACCCAGTACTTC
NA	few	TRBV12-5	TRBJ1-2	CASGALPGF	TGTGCTAGTGGTGCTCTGCCCGGCTTC
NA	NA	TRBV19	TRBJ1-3	CASSIGGNTIYF	TGTGCCAGTAGTATAGGGGGAAACACCATATATTTT
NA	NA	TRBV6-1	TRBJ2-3	CASSDWLATNTDTQYF	TGTGCCAGCAGTGACTGGCTAGCGACGAACACAGATACGCAGTATTTT
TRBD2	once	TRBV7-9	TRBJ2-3	CASSWLGLAGRDTQYF	TGTGCCAGCAGCTGGCTGGGACTAGCGGGGCGAGATACGCAGTATTTT
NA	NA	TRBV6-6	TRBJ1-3	CASSYISGNTIYF	TGTGCCAGCAGTTACATCTCTGGAAACACCATATATTTT
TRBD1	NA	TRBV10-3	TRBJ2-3	CAISETGGRADTQYF	TGTGCCATCAGTGAGACAGGGGGCAGAGCAGATACGCAGTATTTT
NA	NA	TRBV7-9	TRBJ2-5	CASSGVWGGAPETQYF	TGTGCCAGCAGCGGGGTTTGGGGGGGGGCCCCAGAGACCCAGTACTTC
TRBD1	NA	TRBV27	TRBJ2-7	CASSLGRDRVEQYF	TGTGCCAGCAGTTTAGGTCGGGACAGGGTCGAGCAGTACTTC
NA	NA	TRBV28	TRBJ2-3	CASSASFSTDTQYF	TGTGCCAGCAGTGCTTCTTTTAGCACAGATACGCAGTATTTT
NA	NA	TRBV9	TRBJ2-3	CASSVDSTDTQYF	TGTGCCAGCAGCGTTGACAGCACAGATACGCAGTATTTT
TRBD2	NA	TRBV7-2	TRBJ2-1	CASSSYPLTSGRWNEQFF	TGTGCCAGCAGCTCCTACCCCCTTACTAGCGGGAGATGGAATGAGCAGTTCTTC
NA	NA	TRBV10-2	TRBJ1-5	CASSESFWGELSNQPQHF	TGCGCCAGCAGTGAGTCGTTCTGGGGGGAATTAAGCAATCAGCCCCAGCATTTT
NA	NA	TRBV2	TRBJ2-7	CASSGFRGLVSYEQYF	TGTGCCAGCAGTGGTTTTCGGGGACTGGTCTCCTACGAGCAGTACTTC
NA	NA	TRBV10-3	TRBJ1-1	CAISDITNTEAFF	TGTGCCATCAGCGACATCACGAACACTGAAGCTTTCTTT
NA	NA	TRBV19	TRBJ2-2	CASRPAGQGSTGELFF	TGTGCCAGTCGTCCGGCGGGACAAGGCAGCACCGGGGAGCTGTTTTTT
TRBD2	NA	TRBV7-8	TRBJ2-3	CASSLVPSGGPPTDTQYF	TGTGCCAGCAGCTTAGTTCCTAGCGGGGGGCCACCCACAGATACGCAGTATTTT
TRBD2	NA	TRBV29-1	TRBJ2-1	CSVLRLAGGFEQFF	TGCAGCGTTCTAAGACTAGCGGGAGGGTTCGAGCAGTTCTTC